In its sample, the clone carrying this T cell receptor (beta chain) was seen once. The V gene's germline CDR1 is MNHEY and CDR2 SMNVEV (reference sequence). V lost 3 bases and J lost 5, with 16 bases in between. The CDR3 loop spans 16 amino acids. This sample stems from a study of control samples from healthy donors and cancer patients. The protocol was immunoSEQ multiplex PCR, while the TCRdb copy is restricted to in-frame clones and leaves out a portion. The sample has approximately 120,000 clones; 90% are singletons. The genes are TRBV27 and TRBJ2-2, with D perhaps matching TRBD1 (6 bases). What was sequenced was blood. The TCR originated in a human donor in good health. The donor label of this sample is uncertain. This CDR3 reads CASSFWAGVGTGELFF. The CDR3 region has the DNA TGTGCCAGCAGTTTTTGGGCAGGGGTGGGGACCGGGGAGCTGTTTTTT.